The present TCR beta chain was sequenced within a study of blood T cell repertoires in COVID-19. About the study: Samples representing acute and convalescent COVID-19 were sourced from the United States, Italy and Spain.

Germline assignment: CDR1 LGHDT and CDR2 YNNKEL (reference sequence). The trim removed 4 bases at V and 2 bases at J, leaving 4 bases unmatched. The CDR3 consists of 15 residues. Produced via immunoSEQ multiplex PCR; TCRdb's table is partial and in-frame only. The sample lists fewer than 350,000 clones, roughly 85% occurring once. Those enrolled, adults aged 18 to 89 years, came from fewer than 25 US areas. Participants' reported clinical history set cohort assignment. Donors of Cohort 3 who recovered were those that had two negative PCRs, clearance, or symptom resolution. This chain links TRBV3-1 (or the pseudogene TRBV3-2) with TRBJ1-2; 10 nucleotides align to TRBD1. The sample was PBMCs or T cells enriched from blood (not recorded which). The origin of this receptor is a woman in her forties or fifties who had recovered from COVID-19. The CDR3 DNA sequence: TGTGCCAGCAGCCTGGCGGGACAGGGGAACTATGGCTACACCTTC. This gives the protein CASSLAGQGNYGYTF.